This TCR beta chain was observed in a study of blood T cell repertoires in COVID-19. In the authors' methods: Reference gene primer amplification gave estimated nucleated cell counts. The method was immunoSEQ multiplex PCR; TCRdb's version includes in-frame clones alone and lacks a portion of them. From that table come the V and J calls and clone size; the DNA was used to work out D and trimming. The profile shows roughly 380,000 clones, about 88% of them singletons. Cohorts were based on clinical histories the participants reported. The sequence came from a woman aged 25-40 years who had been exposed to COVID-19. The sample consisted of PBMCs or T cells enriched from blood (not recorded which).

The CDR3 reads CASSLAAGTGLETQYF. In DNA form, the CDR3 reads TGCGCCAGCAGCTTAGCCGCCGGGACAGGGTTAGAGACCCAGTACTTC. This sequence joins TRBV5-1 and TRBJ2-5, with TRBD1 matching over 9 bases. The CDR3 is 16 amino acids. Trimming removed 2 bases from V and 4 bases from J; junction bases left unmatched: 9. Germline V gene data show CDR1 as SGHRS and CDR2 as YFSETQ. Combining the CDR3 with reference TRBV5-1 and TRBJ2-5 gives the whole variable domain KAGVTQTPRYLIKTRGQQVTLSCSPISGHRSVSWYQQTPGQGLQFLFEYFSETQRNKGNFPGRFSGRQFSNSRSEMNVSTLELGDSALYLCASSLAAGTGLETQYFGPGTRLLVL.